A selection of T cell receptor beta chains follows, all from one sample in a study of cytomegalovirus exposure and HLA in healthy donors. Some clones are missing from TCRdb's copy, which holds only in-frame ones; the method was immunoSEQ multiplex PCR. The sample holds under 150,000 clones, over 60% seen once. The source material was PBMCs. The receptors were sampled from a man in his forties or fifties in good health and CMV-seropositive. Both conserved end residues are trimmed from each CDR3.

v_call	j_call	cdr3_aa
TRBV2	TRBJ1-5	ASRLRDSNQPQH
TRBV6-6	TRBJ2-5	ASRPGQETQY
TRBV4-3	TRBJ1-5	ASSQSGGNQPQH
TRBV7-9	TRBJ1-1	ASSSGVGSSGDEAF
TRBV28	TRBJ2-5	ASSLGAGAGETQY
TRBV20-1	TRBJ1-2	SAWGGYGYT
TRBV13	TRBJ2-3	ASSPSGRVSDTQY
TRBV11-1	TRBJ2-1	ASSRGGSYNEQF
TRBV7-9	TRBJ1-4	ASSFDRGDLNEKLF
TRBV6-4	TRBJ2-5	ASSRDRGGETQY
TRBV15	TRBJ2-7	ATSRDQGTYEQY
TRBV4-2	TRBJ1-5	ASSPGTGETLPQH
TRBV7-2	TRBJ1-5	ASSPQGGQPQH
TRBV6-6	TRBJ1-2	ASSTDSLLSAGYT
TRBV5-6	TRBJ1-1	ASSLAGQGARNTEAF
TRBV6-1	TRBJ2-2	ASIVSGPTGELF
TRBV11-3	TRBJ2-1	ASSLGTGTVSNEQF
TRBV7-6	TRBJ2-7	ASSPYPGDGLEQY
TRBV5-1	TRBJ2-5	ASSLGPGIEETQY
TRBV7-2	TRBJ1-2	ASSFVGRGEDYGYT
TRBV28	TRBJ2-7	ASSVTALYEQY
TRBV7-7	TRBJ1-1	ASSMTANTEAF
TRBV7-9	TRBJ2-1	ASSPSGKGSYNEQF
TRBV2	TRBJ2-5	ASSPRDTIETQY
TRBV10-3	TRBJ2-7	AISEPGQLYEQY
TRBV5-4	TRBJ1-2	ASSSRTRPNYGYT
TRBV6-5	TRBJ1-1	ASSTSLKRQEAF
TRBV5-4	TRBJ1-4	ASSLGRGWDEKLF
TRBV9	TRBJ2-4	ASSVGRGPKNIQY
TRBV5-1	TRBJ2-2	ASSFRLNTGELF
TRBV5-1	TRBJ2-7	ASSLAGQPGWDEQY
TRBV28	TRBJ1-2	ASSLLGSLDGYT
TRBV6-6	TRBJ2-7	ASSPVAGGHYEQY
TRBV7-2	TRBJ2-5	ASSLILAGVWETQY
TRBV7-9	TRBJ2-7	ASSAGDASSYEQY